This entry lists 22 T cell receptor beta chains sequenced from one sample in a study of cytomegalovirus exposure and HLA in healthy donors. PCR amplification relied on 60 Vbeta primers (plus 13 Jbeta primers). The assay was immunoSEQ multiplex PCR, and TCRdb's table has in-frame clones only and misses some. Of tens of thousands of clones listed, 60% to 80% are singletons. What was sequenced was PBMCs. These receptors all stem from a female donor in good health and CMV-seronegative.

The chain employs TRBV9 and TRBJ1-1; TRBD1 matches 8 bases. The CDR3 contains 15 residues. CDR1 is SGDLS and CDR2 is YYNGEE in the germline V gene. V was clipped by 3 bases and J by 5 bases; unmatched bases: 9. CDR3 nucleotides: TGTGCCAGCAGCGAGACAGGGGTATTGGGGACTGAAGCTTTCTTT. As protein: CASSETGVLGTEAFF.

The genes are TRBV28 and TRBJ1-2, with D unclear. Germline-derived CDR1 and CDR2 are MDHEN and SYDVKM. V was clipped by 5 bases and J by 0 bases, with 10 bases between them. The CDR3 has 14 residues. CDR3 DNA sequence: TGTGCCAGCAGTCTCTCCGGGTCTAACTATGGCTACACCTTC. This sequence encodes CASSLSGSNYGYTF.

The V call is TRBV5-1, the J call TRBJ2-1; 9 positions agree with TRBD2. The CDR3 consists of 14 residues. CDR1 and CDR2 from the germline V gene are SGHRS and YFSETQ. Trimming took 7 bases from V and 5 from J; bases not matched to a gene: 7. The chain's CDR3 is CASQTSGSNNEQFF. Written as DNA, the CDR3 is TGCGCCAGCCAGACTAGCGGTTCTAACAATGAGCAGTTCTTC.

CDR3 sequence (DNA): TGTGCCTGGAAACGGAAGGGGGCAGGAGGAGCCGGGGAGCTGTTTTTT. As protein: CAWKRKGAGGAGELFF. The J gene is TRBJ2-2, the V gene TRBV30; the match to TRBD1 covers 7 bases. The germline CDR1 and CDR2 sequences are GTSNPN and SVGIG (reference sequence). V gave up 4 bases and J gave up 6 bases; unmatched junction bases: 14. The CDR3 has 16 amino acids.

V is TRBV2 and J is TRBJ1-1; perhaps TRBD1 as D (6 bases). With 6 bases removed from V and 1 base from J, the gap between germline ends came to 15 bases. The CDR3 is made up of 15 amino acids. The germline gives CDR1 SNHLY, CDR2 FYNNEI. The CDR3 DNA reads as TGTGCCAGCAGCCGTAGATTGGGGGCGAACACTGAAGCTTTCTTT. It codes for CASSRRLGANTEAFF.

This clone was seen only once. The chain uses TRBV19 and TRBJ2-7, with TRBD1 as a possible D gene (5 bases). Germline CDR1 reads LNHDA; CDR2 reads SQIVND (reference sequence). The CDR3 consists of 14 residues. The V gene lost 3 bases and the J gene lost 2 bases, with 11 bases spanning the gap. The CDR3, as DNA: TGTGCCAGTAGTATGGCAGGGTTTCCCTACGAGCAGTACTTC. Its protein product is CASSMAGFPYEQYF.

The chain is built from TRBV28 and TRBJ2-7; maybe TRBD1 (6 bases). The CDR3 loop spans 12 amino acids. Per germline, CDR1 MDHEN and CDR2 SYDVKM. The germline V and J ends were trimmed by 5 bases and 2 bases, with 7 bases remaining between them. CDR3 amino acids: CASSGQPYEQYF. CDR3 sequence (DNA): TGTGCCAGCAGTGGACAGCCCTACGAGCAGTACTTC.

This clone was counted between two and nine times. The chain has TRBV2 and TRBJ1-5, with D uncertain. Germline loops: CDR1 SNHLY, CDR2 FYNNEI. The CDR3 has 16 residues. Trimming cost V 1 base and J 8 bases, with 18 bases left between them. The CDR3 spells CASSEDPESAFKPQHF. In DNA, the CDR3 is TGTGCCAGCAGTGAAGATCCGGAGTCAGCCTTCAAGCCCCAGCATTTT.

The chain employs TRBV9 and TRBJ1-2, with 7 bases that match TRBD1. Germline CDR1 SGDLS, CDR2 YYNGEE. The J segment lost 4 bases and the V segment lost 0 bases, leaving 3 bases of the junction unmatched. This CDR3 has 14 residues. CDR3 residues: CASSVGAGGYGYTF. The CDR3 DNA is TGTGCCAGCAGCGTAGGAGCAGGGGGCTATGGCTACACCTTC. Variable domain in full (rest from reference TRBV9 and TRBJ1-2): DSGVTQTPKHLITATGQRVTLRCSPRSGDLSVYWYQQSLDQGLQFLIQYYNGEERAKGNILERFSAQQFPDLHSELNLSSLELGDSALYFCASSVGAGGYGYTFGSGTRLTVV.

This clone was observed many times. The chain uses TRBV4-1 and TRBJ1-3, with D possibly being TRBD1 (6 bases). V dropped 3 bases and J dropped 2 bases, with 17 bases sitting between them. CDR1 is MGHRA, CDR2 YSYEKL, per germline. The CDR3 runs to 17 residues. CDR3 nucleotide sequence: TGCGCCAGCAGCCACCTACAGGGTGGGATCGCTGGAAACACCATATATTTT. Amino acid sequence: CASSHLQGGIAGNTIYF.

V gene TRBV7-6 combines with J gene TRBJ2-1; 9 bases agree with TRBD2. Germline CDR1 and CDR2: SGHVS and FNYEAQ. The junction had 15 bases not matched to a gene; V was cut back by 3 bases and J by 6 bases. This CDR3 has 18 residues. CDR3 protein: CASSLVVSASGIRNEQFF. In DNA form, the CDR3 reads TGTGCCAGCAGCTTGGTAGTCTCGGCTAGCGGGATCCGCAATGAGCAGTTCTTC. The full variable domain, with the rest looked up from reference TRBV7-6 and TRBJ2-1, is GAGVSQSPRYKVTKRGQDVALRCDPISGHVSLYWYRQALGQGPEFLTYFNYEAQQDKSGLPNDRFSAERPEGSISTLTIQRTEQRDSAMYRCASSLVVSASGIRNEQFFGPGTRLTVL.

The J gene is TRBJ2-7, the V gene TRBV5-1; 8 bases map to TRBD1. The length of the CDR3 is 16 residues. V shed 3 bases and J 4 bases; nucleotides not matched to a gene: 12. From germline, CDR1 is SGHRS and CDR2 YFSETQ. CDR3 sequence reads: CASSYYDRGPRYEQYF. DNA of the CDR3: TGCGCCAGCAGCTACTACGACAGGGGTCCTCGTTACGAGCAGTACTTC.

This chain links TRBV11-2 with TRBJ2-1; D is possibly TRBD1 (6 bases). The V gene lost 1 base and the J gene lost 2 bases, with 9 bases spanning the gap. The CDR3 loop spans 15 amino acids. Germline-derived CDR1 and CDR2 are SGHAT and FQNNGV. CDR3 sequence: CASSLVQGTYNEQFF. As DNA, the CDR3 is TGTGCCAGCAGCTTAGTGCAGGGGACCTACAATGAGCAGTTCTTC.

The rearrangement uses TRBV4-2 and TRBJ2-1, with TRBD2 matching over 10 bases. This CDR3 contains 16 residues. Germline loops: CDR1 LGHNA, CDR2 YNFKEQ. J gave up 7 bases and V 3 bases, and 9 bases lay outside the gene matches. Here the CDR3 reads CASSHPSGGSKNEQFF. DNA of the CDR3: TGTGCCAGCAGCCACCCTAGCGGGGGCTCCAAGAATGAGCAGTTCTTC.

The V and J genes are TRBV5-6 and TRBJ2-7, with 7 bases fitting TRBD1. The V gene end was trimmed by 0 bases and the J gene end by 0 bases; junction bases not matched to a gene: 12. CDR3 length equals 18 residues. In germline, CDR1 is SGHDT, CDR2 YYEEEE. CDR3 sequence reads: CASSLDGTENSYSYEQYF. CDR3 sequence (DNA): TGTGCCAGCAGCTTGGACGGGACAGAGAATTCTTACTCCTACGAGCAGTACTTC.

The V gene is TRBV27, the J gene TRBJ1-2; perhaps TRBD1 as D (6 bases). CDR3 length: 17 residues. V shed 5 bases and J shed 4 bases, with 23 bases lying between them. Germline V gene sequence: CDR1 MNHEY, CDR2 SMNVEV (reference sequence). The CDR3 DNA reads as TGTGCCAGCAGTCTTATCGCCCGCACAGGGTCTGGCTATGGCTACACCTTC. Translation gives CASSLIARTGSGYGYTF.

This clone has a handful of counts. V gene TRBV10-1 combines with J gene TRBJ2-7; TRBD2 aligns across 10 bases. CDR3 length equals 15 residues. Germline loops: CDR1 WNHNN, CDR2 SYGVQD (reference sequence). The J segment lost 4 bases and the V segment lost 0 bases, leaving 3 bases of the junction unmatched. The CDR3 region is CASSESASGRYEQYF. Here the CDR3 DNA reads TGCGCCAGCAGTGAGTCGGCTAGCGGGAGATACGAGCAGTACTTC.

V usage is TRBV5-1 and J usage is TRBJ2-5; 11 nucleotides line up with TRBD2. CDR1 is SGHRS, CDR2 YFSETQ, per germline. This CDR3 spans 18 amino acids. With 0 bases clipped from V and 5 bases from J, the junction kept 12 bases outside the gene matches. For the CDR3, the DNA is TGCGCCAGCAGCTTGGCTCGCCTAGCGGGAGGCGCAGGCGAGACCCAGTACTTC. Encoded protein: CASSLARLAGGAGETQYF.

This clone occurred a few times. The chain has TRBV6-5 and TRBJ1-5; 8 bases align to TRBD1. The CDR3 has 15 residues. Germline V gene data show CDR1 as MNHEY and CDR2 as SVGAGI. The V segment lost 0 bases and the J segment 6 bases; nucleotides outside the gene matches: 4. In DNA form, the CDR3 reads TGTGCCAGCAGTTACTCCTGGACAGGGACTCAGCCCCAGCATTTT. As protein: CASSYSWTGTQPQHF.

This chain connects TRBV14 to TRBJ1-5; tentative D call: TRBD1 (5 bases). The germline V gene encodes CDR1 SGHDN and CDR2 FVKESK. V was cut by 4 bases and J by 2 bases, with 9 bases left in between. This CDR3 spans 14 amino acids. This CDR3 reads CASSPGGGNQPQHF. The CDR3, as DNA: TGTGCCAGCAGCCCCGGGGGGGGCAATCAGCCCCAGCATTTT.

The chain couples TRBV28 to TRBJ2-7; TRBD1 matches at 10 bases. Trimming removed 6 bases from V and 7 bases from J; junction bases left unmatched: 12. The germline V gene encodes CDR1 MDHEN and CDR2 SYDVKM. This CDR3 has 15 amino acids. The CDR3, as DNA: TGTGCCAGCAGCCTACCTACCGGACAGGGGGGAGAGCAGTACTTC. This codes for CASSLPTGQGGEQYF.

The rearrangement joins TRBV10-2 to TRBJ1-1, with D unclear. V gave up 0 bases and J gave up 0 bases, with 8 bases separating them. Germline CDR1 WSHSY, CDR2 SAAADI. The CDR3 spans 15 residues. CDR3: CASSESSAVNTEAFF. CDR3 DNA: TGCGCCAGCAGTGAGTCGTCCGCAGTGAACACTGAAGCTTTCTTT.